This TCR beta chain was documented in a study of cytomegalovirus exposure and HLA in healthy donors. The PCR was carried out with 60 Vbeta primers and 13 Jbeta primers. Data came from immunoSEQ multiplex PCR; TCRdb stores just in-frame clones and leaves some out. The sample includes roughly 140,000 clones, over 55% of them seen just once. Donors likely had unrecorded immune exposures despite being nominally healthy when sampled. The sequence was obtained from a man in his forties in good health and CMV-seronegative. The sample comprised PBMCs.

DNA for the CDR3: TGTGCCATCAGTACGGACCCGGCCGGGGAGCCCCAGCATTTT. Translating it yields CAISTDPAGEPQHF. V and J are TRBV10-3 and TRBJ1-5; no reliable D call. Germline values: CDR1 ENHRY, CDR2 SYGVKD. The CDR3 covers 14 residues. V lost 5 bases, J lost 8 bases, and 16 bases lay in between.